The 3 T cell receptor beta chains below all came from one sample that was sequenced in a study of cytomegalovirus exposure and HLA in healthy donors. Primers: 60 Vbeta forward and 13 Jbeta reverse. Here immunoSEQ multiplex PCR was the method, and the copy in TCRdb shows in-frame clones only, minus some. The sample lists 150,000 to 200,000 clones, more than 75% occurring once. The sample consisted of PBMCs. These receptors were taken from a woman aged 45-60 years in good health and CMV-seronegative.

This clone was picked up one time. The chain is built from TRBV5-4 and TRBJ1-2; D is possibly TRBD1 (6 bases). CDR1 and CDR2 (germline): SGHNT, YYREEE (reference sequence). The CDR3 loop spans 16 amino acids. The V gene lost 4 bases and the J gene lost 0 bases, with 16 bases spanning the gap. The CDR3 protein is CASSPHRDITNYGYTF. In DNA form, the CDR3 reads TGTGCCAGCAGCCCGCACCGGGACATCACTAACTATGGCTACACCTTC.

To note about this clone: The sample contains more than one DNA sequence encoding this CDR3. The gene calls are TRBV6-1 and TRBJ2-5; the match to TRBD2 covers 10 bases. Looked up from germline, CDR1 is MNHNS and CDR2 is SASEGT. There are 12 residues in the CDR3. The trim removed 6 bases at V and 5 bases at J, leaving 0 bases unmatched. The CDR3 loop is CASRAGGETQYF. The DNA for the CDR3 is TGTGCCAGCAGAGCGGGAGGGGAGACCCAGTACTTC.

Concerning this clone itself: Compared with germline, one end of the junction differs, possibly owing to a read error. The chain couples TRBV6-9 to TRBJ1-2; D is perhaps TRBD1 (6 bases). The CDR3 spans 13 residues. Germline lookup yields CDR1 MNHGY and CDR2 SVAAGI. Here the CDR3 reads CASRFGGPRGCTF. In DNA form, the CDR3 reads TGTGCCAGCAGGTTCGGGGGGCCCCGGGGCTGCACCTTC.